This TCR beta chain was recorded in a study of blood T cell repertoires in COVID-19. This CDR3 comprises 16 residues. CDR1 and CDR2 from the germline V gene are SNHLY and FYNNEI. V lost 6 bases and J lost 3; bases outside the gene matches: 9. Here immunoSEQ multiplex PCR was the method, and the copy in TCRdb shows in-frame clones only, minus some. The table has about 340,000 clones, approximately 90% seen once; the top ten hold around 3.5%. The V call is TRBV2, the J call TRBJ2-2; 8 nucleotides agree with TRBD1. The sequenced material came from peripheral blood. This clonotype was obtained from a woman aged 18 to 35 who had recovered from COVID-19. The CDR3 reads CASSAPGQVYTGELFF. CDR3 in DNA: TGTGCCAGCAGCGCCCCGGGACAGGTATACACCGGGGAGCTGTTTTTT.